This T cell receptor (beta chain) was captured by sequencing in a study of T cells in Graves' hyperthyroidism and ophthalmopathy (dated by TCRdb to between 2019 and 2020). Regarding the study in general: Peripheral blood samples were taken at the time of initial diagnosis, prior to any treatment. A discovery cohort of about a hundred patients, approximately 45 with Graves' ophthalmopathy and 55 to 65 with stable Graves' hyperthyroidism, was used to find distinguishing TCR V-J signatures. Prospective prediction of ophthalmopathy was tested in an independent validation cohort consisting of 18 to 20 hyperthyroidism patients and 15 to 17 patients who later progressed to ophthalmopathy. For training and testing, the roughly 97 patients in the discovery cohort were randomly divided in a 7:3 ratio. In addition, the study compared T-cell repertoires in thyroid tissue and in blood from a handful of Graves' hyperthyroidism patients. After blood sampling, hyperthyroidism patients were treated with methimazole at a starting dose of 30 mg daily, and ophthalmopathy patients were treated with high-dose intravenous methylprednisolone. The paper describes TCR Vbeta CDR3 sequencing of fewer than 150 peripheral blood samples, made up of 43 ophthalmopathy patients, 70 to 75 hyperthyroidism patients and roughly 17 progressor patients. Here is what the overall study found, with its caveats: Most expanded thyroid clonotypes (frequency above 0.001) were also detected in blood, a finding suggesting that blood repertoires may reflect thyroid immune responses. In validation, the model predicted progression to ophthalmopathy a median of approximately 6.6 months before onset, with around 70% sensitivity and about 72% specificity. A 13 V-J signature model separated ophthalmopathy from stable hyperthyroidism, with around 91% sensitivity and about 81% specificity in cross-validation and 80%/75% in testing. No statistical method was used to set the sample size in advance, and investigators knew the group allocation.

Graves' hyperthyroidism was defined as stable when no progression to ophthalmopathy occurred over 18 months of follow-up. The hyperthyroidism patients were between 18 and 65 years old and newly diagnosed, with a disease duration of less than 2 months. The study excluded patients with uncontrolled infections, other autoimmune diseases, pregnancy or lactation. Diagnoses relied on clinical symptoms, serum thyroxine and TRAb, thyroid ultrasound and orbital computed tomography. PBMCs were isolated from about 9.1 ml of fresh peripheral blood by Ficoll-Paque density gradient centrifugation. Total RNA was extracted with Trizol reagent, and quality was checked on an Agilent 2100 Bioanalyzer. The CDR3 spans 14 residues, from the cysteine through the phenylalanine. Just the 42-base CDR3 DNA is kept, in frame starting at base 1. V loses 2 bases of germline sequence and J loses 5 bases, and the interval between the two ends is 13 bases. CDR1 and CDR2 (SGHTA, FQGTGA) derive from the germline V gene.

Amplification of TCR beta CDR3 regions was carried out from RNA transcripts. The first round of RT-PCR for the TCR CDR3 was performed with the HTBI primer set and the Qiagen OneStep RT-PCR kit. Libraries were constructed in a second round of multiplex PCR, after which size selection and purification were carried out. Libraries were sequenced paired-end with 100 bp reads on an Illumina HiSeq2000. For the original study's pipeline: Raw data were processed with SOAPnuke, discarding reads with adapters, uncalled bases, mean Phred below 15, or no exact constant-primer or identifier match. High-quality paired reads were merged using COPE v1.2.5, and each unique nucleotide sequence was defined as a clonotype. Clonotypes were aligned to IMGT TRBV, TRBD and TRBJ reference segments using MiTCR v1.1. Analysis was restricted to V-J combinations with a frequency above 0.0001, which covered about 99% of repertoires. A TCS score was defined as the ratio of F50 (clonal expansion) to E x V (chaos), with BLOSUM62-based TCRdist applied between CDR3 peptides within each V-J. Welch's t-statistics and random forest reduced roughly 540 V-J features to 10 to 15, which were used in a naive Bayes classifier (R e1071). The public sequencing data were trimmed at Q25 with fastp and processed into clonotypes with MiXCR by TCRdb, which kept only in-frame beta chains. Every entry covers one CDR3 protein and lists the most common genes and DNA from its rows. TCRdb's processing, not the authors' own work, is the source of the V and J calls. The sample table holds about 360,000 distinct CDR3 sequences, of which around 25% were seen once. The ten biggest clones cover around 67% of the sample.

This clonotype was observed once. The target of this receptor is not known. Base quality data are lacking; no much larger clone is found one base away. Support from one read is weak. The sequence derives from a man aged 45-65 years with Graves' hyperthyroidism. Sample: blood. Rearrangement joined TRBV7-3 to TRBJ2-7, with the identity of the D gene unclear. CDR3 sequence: CASSLLRDIHEQYF. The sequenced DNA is TGTGCCAGCAGCTTATTAAGGGATATCCACGAGCAGTACTTC.